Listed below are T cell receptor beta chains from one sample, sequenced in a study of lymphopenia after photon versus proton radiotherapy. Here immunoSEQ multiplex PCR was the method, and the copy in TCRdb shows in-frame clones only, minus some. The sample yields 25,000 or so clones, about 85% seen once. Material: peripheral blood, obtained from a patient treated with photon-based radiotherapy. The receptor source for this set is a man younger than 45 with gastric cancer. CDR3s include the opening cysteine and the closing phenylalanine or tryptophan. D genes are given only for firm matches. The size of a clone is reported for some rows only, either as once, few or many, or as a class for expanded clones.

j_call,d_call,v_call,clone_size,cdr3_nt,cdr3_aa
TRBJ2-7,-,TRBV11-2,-,TGTGCCAGCAGCTTAGGGGCAGCCTACGAGCAGTACTTC,CASSLGAAYEQYF
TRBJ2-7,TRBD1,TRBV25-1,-,TGTGCCAGCAGTGATCCATCGGGACAGGGTCAGTACTTC,CASSDPSGQGQYF
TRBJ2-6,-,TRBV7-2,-,TGTGCCAGCAGCCCAGAATGGGACTCTGGGGCCAACGTCCTGACTTTC,CASSPEWDSGANVLTF
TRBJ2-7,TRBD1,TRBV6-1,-,TGTGCCAGTAACCGGGACAGGGGTAGGTACGAGCAGTACTTC,CASNRDRGRYEQYF
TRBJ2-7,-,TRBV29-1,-,TGCAGCGTTGCCATACAGGGCATCAGCTCCTACGAGCAGTACTTC,CSVAIQGISSYEQYF
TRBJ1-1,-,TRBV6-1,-,TGTGCCAGCAGTGGATACGGGGCGCCCACTGAAGCTTTCTTT,CASSGYGAPTEAFF
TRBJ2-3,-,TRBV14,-,TGTGCCAGCAGCCAAGGGGGCGGATTAACAGATACGCAGTATTTT,CASSQGGGLTDTQYF
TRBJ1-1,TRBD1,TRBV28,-,TGTGCCAGCAGTTTACCCGGGACAGGGGGCTTAGACACTGAAGCTTTCTTT,CASSLPGTGGLDTEAFF
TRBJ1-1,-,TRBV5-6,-,TGTGCCAGCAGCTTGGGCACTGAAGCTTTCTTT,CASSLGTEAFF
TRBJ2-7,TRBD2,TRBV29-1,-,TGCAGCGTTGTCCTAGCGGGGCTCCAAGGCGAGCAGTACTTC,CSVVLAGLQGEQYF
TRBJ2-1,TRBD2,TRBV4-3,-,TGCGCCAGCAGCCCTTTTGGTAAAGGCGGGGGCAATGAGCAGTTCTTC,CASSPFGKGGGNEQFF
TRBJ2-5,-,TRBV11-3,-,TGTGCCAGCAGTTTAGGAAGGGGGACCGAAGAGACCCAGTACTTC,CASSLGRGTEETQYF
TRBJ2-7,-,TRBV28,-,TGTGCCAGCAGTCTTCTCAGGGACGAGCAGTACTTC,CASSLLRDEQYF
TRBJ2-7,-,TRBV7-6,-,TGTGCCAGTTGTATCTACGAGCAGTACTTC,CASCIYEQYF
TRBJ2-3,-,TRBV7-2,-,TGTGCCAGCAGCGGGGTGGGGGGCACAGATACGCAGTATTTT,CASSGVGGTDTQYF
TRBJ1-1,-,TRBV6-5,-,TGTGCCAGCAGTACCAGCACTGAAGCTTTCTTT,CASSTSTEAFF
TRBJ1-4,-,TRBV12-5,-,TGTGCTAGTGGTTTGGGAGACTCAACTAATGAAAAACTGTTTTTT,CASGLGDSTNEKLFF
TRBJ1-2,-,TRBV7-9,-,TGTGCCAGCAGCTTAGCTCCCGCAGGGCCCTATGGCTACACCTTC,CASSLAPAGPYGYTF
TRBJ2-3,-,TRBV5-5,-,TGTGCCAGCAGCCTCGGGAAACTCTCGAGCGGCACAGATACGCAGTATTTT,CASSLGKLSSGTDTQYF
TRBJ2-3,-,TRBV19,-,TGTGCCAGTAGTATCGTCGATACGCAGTATTTT,CASSIVDTQYF
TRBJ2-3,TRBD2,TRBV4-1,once,TGCGCCAGCAGCCAAGAGGGACTAGCGACAGATACGCAGTATTTT,CASSQEGLATDTQYF
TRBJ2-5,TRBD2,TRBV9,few,TGTGCCAGCAGCGTACCAAGCGGGCGGCGGGAGTCAGAGACCCAGTACTTC,CASSVPSGRRESETQYF
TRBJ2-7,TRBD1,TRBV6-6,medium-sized,TGTGCCAGCAGTAAGGGACAGGGGGGCGAGCAGTACTTC,CASSKGQGGEQYF
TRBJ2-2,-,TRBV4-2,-,TGTGCCAGCAGCACGAACACCGGGGAGCTGTTTTTT,CASSTNTGELFF
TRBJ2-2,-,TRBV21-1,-,TGTGCTAGCGGTGGGACTAGCGGGGGGTCAACCGGGGAGCTGTTTTTT,CASGGTSGGSTGELFF
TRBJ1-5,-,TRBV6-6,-,TGTGCCAGCACCTTGGGGGCCAATCAGCCCCAGCATTTT,CASTLGANQPQHF
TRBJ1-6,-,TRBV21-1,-,TGTGCCAGCAGTGAATTGCTACACATACATCATAATTCACCCCTCCACTTT,CASSELLHIHHNSPLHF
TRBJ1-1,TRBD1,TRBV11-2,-,TGTGCCAGCAGCTTGCATGAGGGGGCGCGAGGAATGAACACTGAAGCTTTCTTT,CASSLHEGARGMNTEAFF
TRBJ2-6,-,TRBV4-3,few,TGCGCCAGCAGCCAAGACTGGGTGACCTCTGGGGCCAACGTCCTGACTTTC,CASSQDWVTSGANVLTF
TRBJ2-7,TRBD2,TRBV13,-,TGTGCCAGCAGCTTTTCCCGTGGGCGGGAGAGCACCTACGAGCAGTACTTC,CASSFSRGRESTYEQYF
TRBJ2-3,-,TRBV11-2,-,TGTGCCAGCAGCTTAGCGGGAGCGGCTGATACGCAGTATTTT,CASSLAGAADTQYF
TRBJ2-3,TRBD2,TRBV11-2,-,TGTGCCAGCAGCTTAGGCACAGCGGGAGCGGTAGATACGCAGTATTTT,CASSLGTAGAVDTQYF
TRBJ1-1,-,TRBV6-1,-,TGTGCCAGCAGTGAAAACACCATATTGGCAGACGTGAACACTGAAGCTTTCTTT,CASSENTILADVNTEAFF
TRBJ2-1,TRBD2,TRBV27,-,TGTGCCAGCAGTATCCCGGGACTAAAGCAGTTCTTC,CASSIPGLKQFF
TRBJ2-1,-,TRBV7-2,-,TGTGCCAGCAGCTTAGTCGGCCAGAACAATGAGCAGTTCTTC,CASSLVGQNNEQFF
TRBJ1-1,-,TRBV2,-,TGTGCCAGCAGCTTCAGAGGACTCAACACTGAAGCTTTCTTT,CASSFRGLNTEAFF
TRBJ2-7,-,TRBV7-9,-,TGTGCCAGCAGCCCGCTGTGGGGAGATTCCTACGAGCAGTACTTC,CASSPLWGDSYEQYF
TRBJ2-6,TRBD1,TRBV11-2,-,TGTGCCACCGCTGGGACAGCTGGGGCCAACGTCCTGACTTTC,CATAGTAGANVLTF
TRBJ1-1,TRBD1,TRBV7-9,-,TGTGCCAGCAGCTTTCAGGGGGCTGAAGCTTTCTTT,CASSFQGAEAFF
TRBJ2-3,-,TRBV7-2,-,TGTGCCAGCAGCCCCCCTGGAGGAGATACGCAGTATTTT,CASSPPGGDTQYF
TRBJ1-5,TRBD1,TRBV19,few,TGTGCCAGTAGTCTGGACAGGGACAATCAGCCCCAGCATTTT,CASSLDRDNQPQHF
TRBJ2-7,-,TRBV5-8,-,TGTGCCAGCAGCCGGGAGTGGGCGGCGGGCTACGAGCAGTACTTC,CASSREWAAGYEQYF
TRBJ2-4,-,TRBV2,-,TGTGCCAGCAGTAGGTTGGGGCAGGTCAAAAACATTCAGTACTTC,CASSRLGQVKNIQYF
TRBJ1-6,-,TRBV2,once,TGTGCCAGCAGTACTGGGAATTCACCCCTCCACTTT,CASSTGNSPLHF
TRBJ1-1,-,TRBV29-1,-,TGCAGTGCCGAGAGAAGGGGTACTGAAGCTTTCTTT,CSAERRGTEAFF
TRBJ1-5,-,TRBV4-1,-,TGCGCCAGCAGCCAAGACAGGACAAGCAATCAGCCCCAGCATTTT,CASSQDRTSNQPQHF